This T cell receptor (beta chain) was sequenced for a study of T cell responses to AZD1222 COVID-19 vaccine. A few counts support this clone. Profiled with immunoSEQ multiplex PCR; TCRdb holds only in-frame clones, not every one. The sample has approximately 120,000 clones; just over 90% are singletons. The clonotype originates from an adult in good health. The input for sequencing was peripheral blood, taken on day 0 of AZD1222 vaccination.

The CDR3 loop is CASSPDRSYGYTF. In DNA form, the CDR3 reads TGTGCCAGCAGTCCAGACAGGTCCTATGGCTACACCTTC. The J gene is TRBJ1-2, the V gene TRBV7-2, with D perhaps TRBD1 (6 bases). V was clipped by 6 bases and J by 4 bases, with 12 bases between them. The CDR3 sequence is 13 residues long. The germline V gene has CDR1 SGHTA and CDR2 FQGNSA.